The source of this T cell receptor (beta chain) is a study of blood T cell repertoires in COVID-19. Study information: Collection of acute and convalescent COVID-19 samples took place in the United States, Italy and Spain. Sample material is recorded as cDNA or gDNA derived from T cells, B-cell-depleted T cells, or PBMCs.

The CDR3 contains 15 residues. The V end was cut by 0 bases, the J end by 5 bases, with 15 bases between. Germline V CDR1 and CDR2: SGDLS, YYNGEE. The sample holds one count of this clone. How the authors handled the data: From reference gene primer amplification, estimates of nucleated cell counts were derived. Measured with immunoSEQ multiplex PCR; TCRdb has only the in-frame clones, and not every one. The V and J calls and the clone size are those of that table, but D and trimming were determined from the DNA. The sample has 90,000 to 100,000 clones, about four fifths seen once. The V gene is TRBV9, the J gene TRBJ2-7, with D perhaps TRBD1 (5 bases). Sequences were obtained from peripheral blood. The receptor was isolated from a man aged 55 to 70 with acute or convalescent COVID-19. The CDR3 loop is CASSVVGAGMDEQYF. DNA for the CDR3: TGTGCCAGCAGCGTAGTAGGGGCAGGGATGGACGAGCAGTACTTC.